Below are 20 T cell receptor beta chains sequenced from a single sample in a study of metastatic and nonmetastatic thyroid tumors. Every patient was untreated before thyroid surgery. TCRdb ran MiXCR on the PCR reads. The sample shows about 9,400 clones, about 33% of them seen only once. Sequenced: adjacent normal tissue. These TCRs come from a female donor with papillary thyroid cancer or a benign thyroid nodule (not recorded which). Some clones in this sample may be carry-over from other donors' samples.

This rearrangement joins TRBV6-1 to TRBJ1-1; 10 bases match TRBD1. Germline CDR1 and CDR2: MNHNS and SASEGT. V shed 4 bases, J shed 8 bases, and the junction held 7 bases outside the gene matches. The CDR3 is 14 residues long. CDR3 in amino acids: CASSVGTGDLEAFF. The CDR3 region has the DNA TGTGCCAGCAGTGTGGGGACAGGGGATTTGGAAGCTTTCTTT.

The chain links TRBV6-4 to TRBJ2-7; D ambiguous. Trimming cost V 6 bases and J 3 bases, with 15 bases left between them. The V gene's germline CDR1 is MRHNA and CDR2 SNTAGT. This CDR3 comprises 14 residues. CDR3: CASSSYKERYEQYF. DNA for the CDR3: TGTGCCAGCAGCAGCTACAAAGAACGCTACGAGCAGTACTTC.

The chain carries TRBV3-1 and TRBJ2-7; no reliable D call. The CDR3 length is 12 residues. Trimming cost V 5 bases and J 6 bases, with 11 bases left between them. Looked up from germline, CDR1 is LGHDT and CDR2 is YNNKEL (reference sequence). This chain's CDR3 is CASSAQWGEQYF. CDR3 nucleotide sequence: TGTGCCAGCAGCGCTCAATGGGGCGAGCAGTACTTC.

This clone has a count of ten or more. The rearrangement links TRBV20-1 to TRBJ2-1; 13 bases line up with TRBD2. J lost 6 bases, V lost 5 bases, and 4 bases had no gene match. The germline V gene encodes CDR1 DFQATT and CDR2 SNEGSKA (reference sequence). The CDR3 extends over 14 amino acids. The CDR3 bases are TGCAGTGCTGGGACTAGCGGGATGACCAATGAGCAGTTCTTC. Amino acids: CSAGTSGMTNEQFF.

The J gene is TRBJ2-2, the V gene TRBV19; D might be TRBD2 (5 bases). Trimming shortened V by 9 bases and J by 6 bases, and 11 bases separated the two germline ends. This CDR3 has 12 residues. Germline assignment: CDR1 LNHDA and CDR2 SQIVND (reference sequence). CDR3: CASWKGAGELFF. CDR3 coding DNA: TGTGCCAGCTGGAAGGGAGCCGGGGAGCTGTTTTTT. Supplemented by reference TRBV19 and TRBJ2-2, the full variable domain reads DGGITQSPKYLFRKEGQNVTLSCEQNLNHDAMYWYRQDPGQGLRLIYYSQIVNDFQKGDIAEGYSVSREKKESFPLTVTSAQKNPTAFYLCASWKGAGELFFGEGSRLTVL.

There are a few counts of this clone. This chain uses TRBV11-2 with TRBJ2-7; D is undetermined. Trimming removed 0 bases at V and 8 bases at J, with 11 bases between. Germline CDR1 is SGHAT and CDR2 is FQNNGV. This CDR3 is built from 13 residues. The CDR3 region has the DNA TGTGCCAGCAGCTTAGACCCATCCTCCCAGCAGTACTTC. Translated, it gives CASSLDPSSQQYF.

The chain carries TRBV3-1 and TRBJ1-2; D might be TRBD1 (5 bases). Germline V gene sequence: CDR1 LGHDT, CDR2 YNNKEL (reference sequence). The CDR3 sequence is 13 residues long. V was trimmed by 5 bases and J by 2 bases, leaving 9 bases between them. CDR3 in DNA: TGTGCCAGCAGCTTCGGACAAAACTATGGCTACACCTTC. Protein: CASSFGQNYGYTF.

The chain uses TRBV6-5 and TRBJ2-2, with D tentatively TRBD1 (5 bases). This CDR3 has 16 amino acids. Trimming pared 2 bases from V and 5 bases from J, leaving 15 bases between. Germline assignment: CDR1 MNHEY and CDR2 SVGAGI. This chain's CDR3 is CASSYIDSRKTGELFF. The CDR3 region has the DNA TGTGCCAGCAGTTACATCGACAGCCGGAAAACCGGGGAGCTGTTTTTT.

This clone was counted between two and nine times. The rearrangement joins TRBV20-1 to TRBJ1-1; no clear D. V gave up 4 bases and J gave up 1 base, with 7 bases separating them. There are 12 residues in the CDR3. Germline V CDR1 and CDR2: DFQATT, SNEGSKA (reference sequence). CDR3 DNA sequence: TGCAGTGCTATGTCCGGGAACACTGAAGCTTTCTTT. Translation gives CSAMSGNTEAFF.

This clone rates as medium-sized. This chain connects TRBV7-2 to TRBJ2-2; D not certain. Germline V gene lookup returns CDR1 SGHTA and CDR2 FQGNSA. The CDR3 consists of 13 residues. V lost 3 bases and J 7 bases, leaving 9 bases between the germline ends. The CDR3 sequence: CASSFRYNGELFF. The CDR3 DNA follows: TGTGCCAGCAGCTTTCGATATAACGGGGAGCTGTTTTTT.

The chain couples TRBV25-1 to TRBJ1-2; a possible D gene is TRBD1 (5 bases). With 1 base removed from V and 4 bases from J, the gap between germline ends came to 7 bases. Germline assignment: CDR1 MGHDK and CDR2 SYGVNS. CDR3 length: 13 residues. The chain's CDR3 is CASSEWGSYGYTF. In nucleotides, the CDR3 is TGTGCCAGCAGTGAATGGGGCAGCTATGGCTACACCTTC.

The CDR3 reads CASSERLAGGYEQYF. For the CDR3, the DNA is TGTGCCAGCAGTGAAAGACTAGCGGGAGGCTACGAGCAGTACTTC. The chain is built from TRBV6-1 and TRBJ2-7; 13 bases match TRBD2. V dropped 2 bases and J dropped 3; count of bases not matched to a gene: 1. The CDR3 extends over 15 amino acids. CDR1 MNHNS and CDR2 SASEGT come from the germline V gene.

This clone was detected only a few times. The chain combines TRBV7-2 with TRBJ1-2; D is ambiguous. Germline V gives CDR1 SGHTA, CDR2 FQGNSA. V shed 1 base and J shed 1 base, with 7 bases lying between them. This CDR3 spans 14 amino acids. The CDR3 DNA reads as TGTGCCAGCAGCTTAGACAGCCTTAACTATGGCTACACCTTC. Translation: CASSLDSLNYGYTF.

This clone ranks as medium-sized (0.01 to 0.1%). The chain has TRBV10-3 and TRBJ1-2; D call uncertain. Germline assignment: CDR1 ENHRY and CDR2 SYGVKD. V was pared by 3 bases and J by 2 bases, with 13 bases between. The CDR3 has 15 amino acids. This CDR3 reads CAISDVAGENYGYTF. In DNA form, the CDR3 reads TGTGCCATCAGTGATGTGGCCGGAGAGAACTATGGCTACACCTTC.

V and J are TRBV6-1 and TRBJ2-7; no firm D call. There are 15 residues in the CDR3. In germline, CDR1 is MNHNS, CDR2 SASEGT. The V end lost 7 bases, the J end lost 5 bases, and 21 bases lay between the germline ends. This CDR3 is CASTTSGEGVHEQYF. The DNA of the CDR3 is TGTGCCAGCACCACATCCGGAGAAGGAGTTCACGAGCAGTACTTC.

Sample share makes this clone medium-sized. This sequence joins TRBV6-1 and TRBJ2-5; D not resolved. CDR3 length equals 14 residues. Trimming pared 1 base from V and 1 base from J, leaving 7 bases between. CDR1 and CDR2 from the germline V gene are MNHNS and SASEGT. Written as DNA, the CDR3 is TGTGCCAGCAGTGAAGACAGTTTCCAAGAGACCCAGTACTTC. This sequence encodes CASSEDSFQETQYF.

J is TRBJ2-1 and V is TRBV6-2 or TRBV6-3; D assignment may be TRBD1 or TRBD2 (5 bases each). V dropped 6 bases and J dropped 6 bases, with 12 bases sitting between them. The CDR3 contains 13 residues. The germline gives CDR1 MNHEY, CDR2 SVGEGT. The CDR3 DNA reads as TGTGCCAGCAGGTCCCCGGGGACCAATGAGCAGTTCTTC. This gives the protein CASRSPGTNEQFF.

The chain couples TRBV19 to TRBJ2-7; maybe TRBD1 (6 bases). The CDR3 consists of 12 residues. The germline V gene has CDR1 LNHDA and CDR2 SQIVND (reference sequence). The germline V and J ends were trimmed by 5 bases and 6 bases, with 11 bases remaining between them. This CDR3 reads CASSESRGEQYF. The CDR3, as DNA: TGTGCCAGTAGTGAATCCAGGGGCGAGCAGTACTTC.

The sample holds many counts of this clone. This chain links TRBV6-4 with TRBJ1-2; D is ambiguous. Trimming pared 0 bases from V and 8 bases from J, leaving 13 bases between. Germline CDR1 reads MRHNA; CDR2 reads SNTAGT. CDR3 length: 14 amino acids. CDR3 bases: TGTGCCAGCAGTGACTCGAAAAGGGTTGGCGGCTACACCTTC. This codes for CASSDSKRVGGYTF.

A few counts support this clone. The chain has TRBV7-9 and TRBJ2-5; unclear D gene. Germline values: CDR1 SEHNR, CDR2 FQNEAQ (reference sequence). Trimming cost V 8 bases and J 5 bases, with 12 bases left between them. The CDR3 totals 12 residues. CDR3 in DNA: TGTGCCAGCCTGGGGATTTGGGAGACCCAGTACTTC. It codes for CASLGIWETQYF.